This is a list of T cell receptor beta chains from one sample in a study of identical twins. Each CDR3 protein is one row after TCRdb ran MiXCR on the 5' RACE reads. The table records around 470,000 distinct CDR3 sequences, more than 13% of them present only once. These records were also assigned to another study, of yellow fever vaccine responses in identical twins.

The sequencing sample was made of CD4+ T cells sorted from blood. The receptors originated from a woman aged 18-35 years in good health. The CDR3 runs from the conserved cysteine through the conserved F or W. D genes are given only for firm matches. Clone sizes are given selectively: once, few, many, or a class where the clone is expanded.

v_gene,d_gene,abundance,j_gene,CDR3aa,CDR3nt
TRBV20-1,.,.,TRBJ2-3,CSARAPVLGGTDTQYF,TGCAGTGCTAGAGCCCCTGTCCTAGGGGGGACAGATACGCAGTATTTT
TRBV19,TRBD2,.,TRBJ2-7,CASRRSTSGIYEQYF,TGTGCCAGTAGGCGGTCTACCAGCGGGATCTACGAGCAGTACTTC
TRBV7-2,.,.,TRBJ2-1,CASSLDGANEQFF,TGTGCCAGCAGCTTAGATGGCGCTAATGAGCAGTTCTTC
TRBV2,.,.,TRBJ2-2,CASSEVRSGELFF,TGTGCCAGCAGTGAAGTCAGAAGCGGGGAGCTGTTTTTT
TRBV5-1,.,few,TRBJ2-2,CASSWTLGSTGELFF,TGCGCCAGCAGCTGGACCCTCGGGAGCACCGGGGAGCTGTTTTTT
TRBV5-4,.,.,TRBJ2-7,CASRPIETIEQYF,TGTGCCAGCAGACCGATAGAGACCATCGAGCAGTACTTC
TRBV20-1,.,few,TRBJ2-5,CSATTTPQETQYF,TGCAGTGCTACCACCACGCCCCAAGAGACCCAGTACTTC
TRBV4-3,.,.,TRBJ2-7,CASSPSLLYEQYF,TGCGCCAGCAGCCCCAGTTTATTGTACGAGCAGTACTTC
TRBV11-2,TRBD1,.,TRBJ2-5,CASSSRTGQQETQYF,TGTGCCAGCAGCTCCCGGACAGGTCAACAAGAGACCCAGTACTTC
TRBV7-9,.,.,TRBJ2-1,CASRLGFKGYNEQFF,TGTGCCAGCAGGCTAGGGTTTAAGGGGTACAATGAGCAGTTCTTC
TRBV6-4,.,.,TRBJ2-7,CASSAHYEQYF,TGTGCCAGCAGTGCCCACTACGAGCAGTACTTC
TRBV29-1,TRBD1,few,TRBJ2-7,CSVEDDTGQGAYEQYF,TGCAGCGTTGAAGATGATACGGGACAGGGGGCCTACGAGCAGTACTTC
TRBV3-1,.,few,TRBJ2-7,CASSHNSEQYF,TGTGCCAGCAGCCATAATTCCGAGCAGTACTTC
TRBV5-5,TRBD2,.,TRBJ2-1,CASSYLPGTSGRNEQFF,TGTGCCAGCAGCTACCTCCCCGGGACTAGCGGGAGGAATGAGCAGTTCTTC
TRBV5-5,TRBD2,few,TRBJ2-7,CASSLLASGNGEQYF,TGTGCCAGCAGCTTGTTGGCTAGCGGGAACGGTGAGCAGTACTTC
TRBV29-1,.,.,TRBJ1-2,CSVVEVNYGYTF,TGCAGCGTTGTTGAGGTTAACTATGGCTACACCTTC
TRBV5-6,.,.,TRBJ2-3,CASSPAATDTQYF,TGTGCCAGCAGCCCCGCGGCCACAGATACGCAGTATTTT
TRBV6-2/TRBV6-3,.,once,TRBJ2-3,CASSYFVPTDTQYF,TGTGCCAGCAGTTATTTCGTCCCCACAGATACGCAGTATTTT
TRBV28,TRBD2,many,TRBJ2-5,CASSSRKAGGETQYF,TGTGCCAGCAGTTCCCGAAAAGCGGGGGGGGAGACCCAGTACTTC
TRBV3-1,TRBD2,few,TRBJ2-1,CASSQPSGRGYNEQFF,TGTGCCAGCAGCCAACCGAGCGGGAGGGGCTACAATGAGCAGTTCTTC
TRBV7-2,.,.,TRBJ1-2,CASSLGWPGDGYTF,TGTGCCAGCAGCTTAGGATGGCCAGGGGATGGCTACACCTTC
TRBV12-3/TRBV12-4,.,many,TRBJ2-1,CASSFGSSYNEQFF,TGTGCCAGCAGCTTTGGGAGCTCCTACAATGAGCAGTTCTTC
TRBV28,.,few,TRBJ1-1,CASIPGGKNTEAFF,TGTGCCAGCATTCCGGGGGGCAAGAACACTGAAGCTTTCTTT
TRBV11-2,.,few,TRBJ2-5,CASSLRGGGTQYF,TGTGCCAGCAGCTTAAGAGGGGGTGGGACCCAGTACTTC
TRBV3-1,TRBD1,.,TRBJ2-3,CASSQAGTGLGTDTQYF,TGTGCCAGCAGCCAAGCCGGGACAGGATTAGGCACAGATACGCAGTATTTT
TRBV6-5,.,few,TRBJ2-7,CASSDRFEQYF,TGTGCCAGCAGTGACCGATTCGAGCAGTACTTC
TRBV14,TRBD1,many,TRBJ1-1,CASSLGTGRNAEAFF,TGTGCCAGCAGCCTTGGGACAGGGAGGAACGCTGAAGCTTTCTTT
TRBV5-6,.,.,TRBJ2-7,CASKSGGTSYEQYF,TGTGCCAGCAAATCGGGCGGCACCTCCTACGAGCAGTACTTC
TRBV11-2,TRBD1,few,TRBJ2-7,CASSRWGQTYEQYF,TGTGCCAGCAGCCGCTGGGGACAGACCTACGAGCAGTACTTC
TRBV7-9,.,.,TRBJ1-6,CASRSMVDSPLHF,TGTGCCAGCCGCTCAATGGTGGATTCACCCCTCCACTTT
TRBV24-1,TRBD1,.,TRBJ2-1,CATSDRRTGMGRDEQFF,TGTGCCACCAGTGACCGGAGGACAGGGATGGGTAGGGATGAGCAGTTCTTC
TRBV20-1,.,few,TRBJ2-7,CSARDLGEQYF,TGCAGTGCTAGAGATCTCGGCGAGCAGTACTTC
TRBV19,TRBD2,few,TRBJ2-1,CASSYGGRDGNEQFF,TGTGCCAGTAGTTATGGAGGGAGGGACGGGAATGAGCAGTTCTTC
TRBV18,.,.,TRBJ2-7,CASSPPSRVGLEQYF,TGTGCCAGCTCACCACCTTCCAGGGTTGGGTTGGAGCAGTACTTC
TRBV6-2/TRBV6-3,TRBD2,.,TRBJ2-1,CASRLSGLALNEQFF,TGTGCCAGCAGACTTTCGGGACTAGCTCTCAATGAGCAGTTCTTC
TRBV5-1,.,few,TRBJ1-1,CASSPLVGRDTEAFF,TGCGCCAGCAGCCCTTTGGTTGGTCGGGACACTGAAGCTTTCTTT
TRBV20-1,.,many,TRBJ2-1,CSARGDSLTNEQFF,TGCAGTGCTAGGGGGGACTCCCTGACCAATGAGCAGTTCTTC
TRBV27,TRBD1,.,TRBJ1-1,CASSFLGTWDSSTRRTEAFF,TGTGCCAGCAGTTTTCTGGGGACCTGGGACAGCTCCACAAGGAGGACTGAAGCTTTCTTT
TRBV7-2,.,many,TRBJ1-6,CASSSSGRDFDSPLHF,TGTGCCAGCAGCTCCAGCGGCAGGGACTTTGATTCACCCCTCCACTTT
TRBV7-9,.,few,TRBJ2-4,CASSLESDFLAKNIQYF,TGTGCCAGCAGCTTAGAAAGTGATTTTCTAGCCAAAAACATTCAGTACTTC
TRBV11-2,TRBD2,few,TRBJ2-1,CASSRLGLAGASSYNEQFF,TGTGCCAGCAGCCGGCTTGGACTAGCGGGGGCGAGCTCCTACAATGAGCAGTTCTTC
TRBV5-1,TRBD1,.,TRBJ2-1,CASSLGDRGRPLSSYNEQFF,TGCGCCAGCAGCTTGGGGGACAGGGGGCGTCCCCTGAGCTCCTACAATGAGCAGTTCTTC
TRBV6-1,TRBD1,.,TRBJ1-4,CASRNRGREKLFF,TGTGCCAGCAGGAACAGGGGGAGAGAAAAACTGTTTTTT
TRBV14,.,few,TRBJ1-1,CASSLVRGGTEAFF,TGTGCCAGCAGCCTTGTAAGGGGCGGCACTGAAGCTTTCTTT
TRBV12-3/TRBV12-4,TRBD2,few,TRBJ2-2,CASSFLGLAGTGELFF,TGTGCCAGCAGTTTTTTGGGACTAGCGGGCACCGGGGAGCTGTTTTTT
TRBV20-1,.,.,TRBJ1-2,CSASAPDRLPYGYTF,TGCAGTGCTAGCGCGCCAGACAGGCTACCTTATGGCTACACCTTC
TRBV5-8,TRBD2,few,TRBJ2-5,CASSLGAGGPQETQYF,TGTGCCAGCAGCTTGGGTGCGGGAGGCCCACAAGAGACCCAGTACTTC
TRBV18,TRBD1,.,TRBJ2-4,CASSPRDSQNIQYF,TGTGCCAGCTCACCCCGGGACAGCCAAAACATTCAGTACTTC
TRBV28,.,.,TRBJ2-7,CASSTRVLAYEQYF,TGTGCCAGCAGTACCAGGGTGTTGGCCTACGAGCAGTACTTC
TRBV5-6,.,few,TRBJ2-3,CASSLTDPDTQYF,TGTGCCAGCAGCTTGACAGATCCAGATACGCAGTATTTT
TRBV6-1,.,few,TRBJ1-5,CASQPTGGDNQPQHF,TGTGCCTCACAGCCCACCGGAGGGGACAATCAGCCCCAGCATTTT
TRBV9,.,many,TRBJ2-1,CASSVGFEQFF,TGTGCCAGCAGCGTAGGGTTTGAGCAGTTCTTC
TRBV3-1,.,many,TRBJ2-7,CASSQDKRGAGEQYF,TGTGCCAGCAGCCAAGATAAACGGGGCGCCGGCGAGCAGTACTTC
TRBV12-3/TRBV12-4,.,.,TRBJ2-5,CASSLIAGAPQETQYF,TGTGCCAGCAGTTTAATTGCGGGGGCCCCTCAGGAGACCCAGTACTTC
TRBV7-2,.,.,TRBJ2-7,CASSRPSANEQYF,TGTGCCAGCAGCCGCCCCTCCGCTAACGAGCAGTACTTC
TRBV24-1,TRBD1,.,TRBJ1-5,CATSDSTGGNQPQHF,TGTGCCACCAGTGACTCGACAGGGGGCAATCAGCCCCAGCATTTT
TRBV6-1,TRBD1,few,TRBJ2-4,CASTGDRGGSGIQYF,TGTGCCAGCACTGGGGACAGGGGAGGATCTGGCATTCAGTACTTC
TRBV7-9,.,.,TRBJ2-1,CASSSNPGSKWFF,TGTGCCAGCAGCTCCAACCCGGGTTCCAAGTGGTTCTTC